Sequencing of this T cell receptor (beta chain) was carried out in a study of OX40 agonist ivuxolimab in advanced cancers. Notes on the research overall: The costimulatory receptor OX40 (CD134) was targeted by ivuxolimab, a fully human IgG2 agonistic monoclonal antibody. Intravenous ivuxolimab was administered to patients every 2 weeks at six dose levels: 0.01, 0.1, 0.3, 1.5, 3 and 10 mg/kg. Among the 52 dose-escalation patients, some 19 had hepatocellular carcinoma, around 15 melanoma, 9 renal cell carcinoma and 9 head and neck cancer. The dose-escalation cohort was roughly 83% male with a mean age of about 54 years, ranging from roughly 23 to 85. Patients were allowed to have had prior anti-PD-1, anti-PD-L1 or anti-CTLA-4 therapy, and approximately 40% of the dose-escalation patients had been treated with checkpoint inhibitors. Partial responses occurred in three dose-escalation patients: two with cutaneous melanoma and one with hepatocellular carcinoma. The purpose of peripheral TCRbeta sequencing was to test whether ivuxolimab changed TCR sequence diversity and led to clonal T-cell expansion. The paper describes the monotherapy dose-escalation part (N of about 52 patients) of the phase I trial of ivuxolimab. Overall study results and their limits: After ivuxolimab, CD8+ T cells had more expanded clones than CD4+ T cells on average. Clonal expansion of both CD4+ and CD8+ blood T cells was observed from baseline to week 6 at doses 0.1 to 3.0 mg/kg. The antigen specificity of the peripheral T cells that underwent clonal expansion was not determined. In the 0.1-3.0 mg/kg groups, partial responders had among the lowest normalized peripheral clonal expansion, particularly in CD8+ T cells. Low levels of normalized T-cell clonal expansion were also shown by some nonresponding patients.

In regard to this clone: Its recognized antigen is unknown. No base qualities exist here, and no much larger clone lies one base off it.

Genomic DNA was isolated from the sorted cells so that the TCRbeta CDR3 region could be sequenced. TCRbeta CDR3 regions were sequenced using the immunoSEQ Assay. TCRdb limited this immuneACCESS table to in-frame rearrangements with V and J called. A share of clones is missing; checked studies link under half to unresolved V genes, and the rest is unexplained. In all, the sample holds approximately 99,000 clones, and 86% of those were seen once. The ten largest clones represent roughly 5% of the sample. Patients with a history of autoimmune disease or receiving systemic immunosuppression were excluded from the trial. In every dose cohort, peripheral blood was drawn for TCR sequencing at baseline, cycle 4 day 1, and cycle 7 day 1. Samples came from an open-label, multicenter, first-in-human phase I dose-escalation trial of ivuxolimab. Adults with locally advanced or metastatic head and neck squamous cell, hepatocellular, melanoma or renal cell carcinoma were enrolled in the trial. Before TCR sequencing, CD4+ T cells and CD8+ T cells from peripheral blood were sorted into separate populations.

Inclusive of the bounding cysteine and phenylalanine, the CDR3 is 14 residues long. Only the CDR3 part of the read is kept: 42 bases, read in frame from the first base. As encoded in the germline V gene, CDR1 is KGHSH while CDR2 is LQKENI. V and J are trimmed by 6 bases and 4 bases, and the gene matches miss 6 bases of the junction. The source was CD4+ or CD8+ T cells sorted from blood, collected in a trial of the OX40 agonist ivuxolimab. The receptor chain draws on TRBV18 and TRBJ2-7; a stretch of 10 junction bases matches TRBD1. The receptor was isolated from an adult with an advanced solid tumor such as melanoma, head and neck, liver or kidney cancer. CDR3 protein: CASSTGQGGYEQYF. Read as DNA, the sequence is TGTGCCAGCTCGACCGGACAGGGGGGTTACGAGCAGTACTTC.